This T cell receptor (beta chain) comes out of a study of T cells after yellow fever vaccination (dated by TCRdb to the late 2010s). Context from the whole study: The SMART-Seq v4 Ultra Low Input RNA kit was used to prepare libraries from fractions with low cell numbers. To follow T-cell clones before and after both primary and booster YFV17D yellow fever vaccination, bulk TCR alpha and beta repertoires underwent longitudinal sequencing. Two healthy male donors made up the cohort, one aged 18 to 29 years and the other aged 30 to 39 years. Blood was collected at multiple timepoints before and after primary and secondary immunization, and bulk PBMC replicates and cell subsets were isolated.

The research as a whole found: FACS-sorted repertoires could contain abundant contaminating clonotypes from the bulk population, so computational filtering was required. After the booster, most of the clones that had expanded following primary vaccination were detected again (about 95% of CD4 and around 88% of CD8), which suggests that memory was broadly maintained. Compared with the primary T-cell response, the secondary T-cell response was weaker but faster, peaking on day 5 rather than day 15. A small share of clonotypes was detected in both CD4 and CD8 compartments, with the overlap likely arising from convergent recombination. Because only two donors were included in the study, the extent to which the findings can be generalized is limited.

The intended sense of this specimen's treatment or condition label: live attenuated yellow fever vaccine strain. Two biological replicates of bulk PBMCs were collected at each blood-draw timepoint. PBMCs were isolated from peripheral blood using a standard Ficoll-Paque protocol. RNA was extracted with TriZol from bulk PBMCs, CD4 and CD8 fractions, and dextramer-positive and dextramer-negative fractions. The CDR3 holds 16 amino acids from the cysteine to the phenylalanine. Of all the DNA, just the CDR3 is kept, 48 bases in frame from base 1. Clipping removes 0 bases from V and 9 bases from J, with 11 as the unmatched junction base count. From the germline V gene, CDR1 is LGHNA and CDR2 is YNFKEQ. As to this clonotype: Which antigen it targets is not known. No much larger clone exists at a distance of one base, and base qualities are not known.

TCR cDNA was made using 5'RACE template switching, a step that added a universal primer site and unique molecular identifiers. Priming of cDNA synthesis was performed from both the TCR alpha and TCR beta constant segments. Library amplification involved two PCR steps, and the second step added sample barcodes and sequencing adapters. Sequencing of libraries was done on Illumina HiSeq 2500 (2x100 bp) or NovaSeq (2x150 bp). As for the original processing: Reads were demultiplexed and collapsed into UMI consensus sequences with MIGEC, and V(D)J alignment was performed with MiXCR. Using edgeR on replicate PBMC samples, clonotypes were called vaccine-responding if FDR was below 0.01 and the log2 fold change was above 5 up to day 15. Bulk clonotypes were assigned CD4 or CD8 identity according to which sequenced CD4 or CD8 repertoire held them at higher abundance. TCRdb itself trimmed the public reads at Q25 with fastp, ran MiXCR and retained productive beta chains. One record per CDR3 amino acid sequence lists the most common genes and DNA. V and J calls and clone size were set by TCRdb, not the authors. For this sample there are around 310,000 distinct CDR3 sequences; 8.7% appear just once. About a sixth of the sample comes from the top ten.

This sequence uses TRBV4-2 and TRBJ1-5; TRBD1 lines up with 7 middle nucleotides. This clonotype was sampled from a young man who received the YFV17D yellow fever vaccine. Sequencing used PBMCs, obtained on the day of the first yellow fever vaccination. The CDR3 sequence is CASSQEGGTALGPQHF. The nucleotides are TGTGCCAGCAGCCAAGAGGGAGGGACAGCATTAGGGCCCCAGCATTTT.